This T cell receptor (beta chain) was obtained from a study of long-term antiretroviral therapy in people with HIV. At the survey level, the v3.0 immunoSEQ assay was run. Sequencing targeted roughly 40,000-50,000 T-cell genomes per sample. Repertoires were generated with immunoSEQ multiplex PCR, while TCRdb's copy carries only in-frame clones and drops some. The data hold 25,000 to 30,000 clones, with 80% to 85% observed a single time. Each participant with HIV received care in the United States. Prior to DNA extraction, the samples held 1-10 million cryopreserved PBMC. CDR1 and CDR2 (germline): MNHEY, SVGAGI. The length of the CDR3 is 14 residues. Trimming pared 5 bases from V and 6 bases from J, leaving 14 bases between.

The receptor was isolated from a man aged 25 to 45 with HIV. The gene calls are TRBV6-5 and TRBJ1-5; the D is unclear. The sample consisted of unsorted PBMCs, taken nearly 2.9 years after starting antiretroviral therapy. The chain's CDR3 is CASSPQEVGQPQHF. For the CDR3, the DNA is TGTGCCAGCAGTCCGCAGGAAGTCGGTCAGCCCCAGCATTTT.